This TCR beta chain was identified in a study of cytomegalovirus exposure and HLA in healthy donors. On the study more broadly: An analysis done earlier identified 100 million to 140 million unique TCR beta sequences from around 180 million T cells.

The CDR3 consists of 16 residues. CDR1 and CDR2 from the germline V gene are SGDLS and YYNGEE. The V and J ends lost 3 bases and 6 bases, in that order; junction bases with no gene match: 13. This PCR relied on a set of 60 Vbeta primers and 13 Jbeta primers. Data came from immunoSEQ multiplex PCR; TCRdb stores just in-frame clones and leaves some out. The sample yields about 200,000 clones, around 83% seen once. The V call is TRBV9, the J call TRBJ1-2, with TRBD1 identical over 8 bases. The sequenced material came from PBMCs. The sequence was collected from a young woman in good health and CMV-seronegative. CDR3 region: CASSARQGSSRDGYTF. CDR3 DNA sequence: TGTGCCAGCAGCGCCCGACAGGGGTCCTCGAGGGATGGCTACACCTTC.